This T cell receptor beta chain was captured by sequencing in a study of T cell repertoires in cytomegalovirus infection (dated by TCRdb to the late 2010s). General notes on the study: Donor HLA type was relevant to the analysis, because carriage of CMV infection together with the matching HLA type was indicated by public TCR beta signatures.

This sample was sequenced with an Illumina HiSeq 1500. TCRdb handled the public reads itself, with Q25 trimming in fastp and clone calling in MiXCR, and kept productive beta chains. Rows are combined by CDR3 protein, so each entry shows the most common genes and DNA. The sample yields fewer than 200,000 distinct CDR3 sequences; approximately 14% were counted once. The ten largest clones capture 25% to 30% of the sample. As regards this clonotype: The antigen it binds to is not known. No clone much larger than this one lies a single base away; base qualities are absent.

The CDR3 numbers 14 residues from cysteine through phenylalanine. Kept here is only the CDR3 DNA, which spans 42 bases and is read in frame from base 1. Trimming takes 6 bases off V and 2 bases off J; junction bases not matched to a gene: 5. Based on the germline V gene (reference sequence), the CDR1 and CDR2 sequences are MNHEY and SMNVEV. Paper-wide results and their limitations: Cumulative frequency of public TCR beta family members discriminated carriers of CMV infection plus the relevant HLA type in this cohort and an independent roughly 330-donor cohort. In the ex vivo response, HLA-C-restricted CMV-specific TCR beta clonotypes were dominant, and in two of eight donors the single most frequent clonotype came from this HLA-C-restricted group.

The sample consisted of PBMCs. The sequence came from a human donor in good health (CMV status not recorded). Some clones in this sample may be carry-over from other donors' samples. The V gene is TRBV27 and the J gene is TRBJ1-1, with 8 bases in between that match TRBD1. The DNA sequence is as follows: TGTGCCAGCAGCCCCAGGGGGCTCAACACTGAAGCTTTCTTT. The encoded protein is CASSPRGLNTEAFF.